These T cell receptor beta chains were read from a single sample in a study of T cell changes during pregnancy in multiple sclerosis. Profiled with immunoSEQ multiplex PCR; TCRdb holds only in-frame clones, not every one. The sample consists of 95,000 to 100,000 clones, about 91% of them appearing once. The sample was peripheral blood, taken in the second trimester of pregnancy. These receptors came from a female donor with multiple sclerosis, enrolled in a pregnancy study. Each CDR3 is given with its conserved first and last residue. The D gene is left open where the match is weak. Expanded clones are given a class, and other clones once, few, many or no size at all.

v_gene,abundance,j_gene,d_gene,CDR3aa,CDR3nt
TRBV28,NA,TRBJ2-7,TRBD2,CASSFPGLAFYEQYF,TGTGCCAGCAGTTTTCCGGGACTAGCGTTCTACGAGCAGTACTTC
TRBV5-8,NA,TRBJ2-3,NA,CASSLVQGLSNTQYF,TGTGCCAGCAGCTTAGTACAGGGTTTATCGAATACGCAGTATTTT
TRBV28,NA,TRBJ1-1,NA,CASSLQKLNTEAFF,TGTGCCAGCAGTTTACAGAAATTGAACACTGAAGCTTTCTTT
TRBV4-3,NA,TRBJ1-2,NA,CASSQGAGSVRYGYTF,TGCGCCAGCAGCCAAGGTGCAGGGTCGGTACGGTATGGCTACACCTTC
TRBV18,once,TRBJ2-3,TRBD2,CASTQREGQDTQYF,TGTGCCAGCACCCAGCGGGAGGGCCAAGATACGCAGTATTTT
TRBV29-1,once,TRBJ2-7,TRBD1,CSAEGGTGYEQYF,TGCAGCGCTGAAGGGGGCACTGGGTACGAGCAGTACTTC
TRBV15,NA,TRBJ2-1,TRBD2,CATSRPGLAGGFYEQFF,TGTGCCACCAGCAGGCCGGGACTAGCGGGAGGTTTCTATGAGCAGTTCTTC
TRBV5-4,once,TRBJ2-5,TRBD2,CASSPGTSAQETQYF,TGTGCCAGCAGCCCCGGGACTAGCGCCCAAGAGACCCAGTACTTC
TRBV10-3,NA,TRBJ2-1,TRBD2,CAISDLGLAGGEQFF,TGTGCCATCAGTGACCTGGGACTAGCGGGAGGTGAGCAGTTCTTC
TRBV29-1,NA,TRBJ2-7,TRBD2,CSVGTSRYEQYF,TGCAGCGTCGGGACTAGTCGATACGAGCAGTACTTC
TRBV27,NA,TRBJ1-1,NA,CASTPPGGRPEAFF,TGTGCCAGCACCCCCCCCGGGGGGAGACCTGAAGCTTTCTTT
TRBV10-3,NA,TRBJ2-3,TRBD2,CAIRPKLAGGTDTQYF,TGTGCCATCAGGCCCAAACTAGCGGGAGGAACAGATACGCAGTATTTT
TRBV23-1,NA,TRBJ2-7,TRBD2,CAIQPTTPGLAEFGCYEQYF,TGCGCCATCCAACCTACTACCCCGGGACTAGCAGAATTTGGGTGCTACGAGCAGTACTTC
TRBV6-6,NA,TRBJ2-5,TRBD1,CASSYKGTAQETQYF,TGTGCCAGCAGTTATAAAGGGACAGCACAAGAGACCCAGTACTTC
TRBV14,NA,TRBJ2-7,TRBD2,CASSQGPSGSYEQYF,TGTGCCAGCAGCCAAGGACCTAGCGGGAGTTACGAGCAGTACTTC
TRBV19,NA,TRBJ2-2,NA,CATRGLGTGELFF,TGTGCCACTCGGGGGTTGGGAACCGGGGAGCTGTTTTTT